One sample yielded the 11 T cell receptor beta chains listed below, sequenced in a study of T cell clonotyping in hematopoietic cell transplantation. The table came from immunoSEQ multiplex PCR; TCRdb's copy has only in-frame clones and leaves some out. The repertoire holds approximately 12,000 clones, with about 88% as singletons. Sequenced sample: peripheral blood mononuclear cells. The receptors shown here come from a human donor who either received an allogeneic hematopoietic cell transplant for a myeloid malignancy or was a related donor (not recorded which). Some clones in this sample may be carry-over from other donors' samples.

The table lists this clone with a few counts. The J gene is TRBJ1-6, the V gene TRBV5-1; 9 bases match TRBD1. CDR3 length equals 18 residues. The J segment lost 6 bases and the V segment lost 3 bases, leaving 13 bases of the junction unmatched. Germline loops: CDR1 SGHRS, CDR2 YFSETQ. The CDR3 is CASSWTGTGGTSNSPLHF. The CDR3 coding sequence is TGCGCCAGCAGCTGGACTGGAACAGGGGGCACGAGTAATTCACCCCTCCACTTT.

The gene calls are TRBV10-3 and TRBJ1-2; 10 positions match TRBD1. This CDR3 is 14 amino acids long. V gave up 11 bases and J gave up 6 bases; unmatched junction bases: 12. Germline assignment: CDR1 ENHRY and CDR2 SYGVKD. The CDR3 DNA reads TGTGCCTCCTGTGGGGACAGGGGCCCCAATGGCTACACCTTC. Its translation: CASCGDRGPNGYTF.

This chain's CDR3 is CASALEVNTEAFF. The CDR3 bases are TGTGCTAGTGCCTTGGAGGTGAACACTGAAGCTTTCTTT. The chain combines TRBV12-5 with TRBJ1-1; D not certain. The CDR3 is 13 amino acids. Germline CDR1 LGHNT, CDR2 FRNRAP. Trimming removed 7 bases from V and 0 bases from J, with 9 bases in between.

This clone has just one count. V usage is TRBV30 and J usage is TRBJ1-6; D perhaps matches TRBD1 (6 bases). This CDR3 has 15 residues. The germline V gene encodes CDR1 GTSNPN and CDR2 SVGIG (reference sequence). Between the trimmed V and J ends, which lost 2 bases and 7 bases, there was a span of 15 bases. CDR3 region: CAWSRSGTPNSPLHF. CDR3 coding DNA: TGTGCCTGGAGTCGCTCCGGGACACCCAATTCACCCCTCCACTTT.

The gene calls are TRBV5-4 and TRBJ2-2, with a possible D match to TRBD1 (6 bases). Germline assignment: CDR1 SGHNT and CDR2 YYREEE (reference sequence). The ends were cut back, 2 bases at V and 0 bases at J, with 8 bases in the middle. This CDR3 is 15 amino acids long. The CDR3 loop is CASSLGTSNTGELFF. Here the CDR3 DNA reads TGTGCCAGCAGCTTAGGGACATCGAACACCGGGGAGCTGTTTTTT. Filled out from reference TRBV5-4 and TRBJ2-2, the complete variable domain reads ETGVTQSPTHLIKTRGQQVTLRCSSQSGHNTVSWYQQALGQGPQFIFQYYREEENGRGNFPPRFSGLQFPNYSSELNVNALELDDSALYLCASSLGTSNTGELFFGEGSRLTVL.

The gene calls are TRBV6-6 and TRBJ2-2, with TRBD2 as a possible D gene (5 bases). V was cut by 6 bases and J by 7 bases, with 9 bases left in between. Germline V CDR1 and CDR2: MNHNY, SVGAGI (reference sequence). This CDR3 region has 12 residues. Written as DNA, the CDR3 is TGTGCCAGCAGCTCCGGGGACGGGGAGCTGTTTTTT. This translates into CASSSGDGELFF.

The chain uses TRBV9 and TRBJ1-2; TRBD1 aligns across 12 bases. J gave up 4 bases and V 2 bases, and 9 bases lay outside the gene matches. Looked up from germline, CDR1 is SGDLS and CDR2 is YYNGEE. This CDR3 comprises 17 residues. The chain's CDR3 is CASSVLPGQGAGYGYTF. The CDR3 nucleotides are TGTGCCAGCAGCGTTCTTCCGGGACAGGGGGCGGGCTATGGCTACACCTTC.

The chain carries TRBV27 and TRBJ1-5, with D uncertain. There are 13 residues in the CDR3. Germline V gives CDR1 MNHEY, CDR2 SMNVEV (reference sequence). V was clipped by 2 bases and J by 4 bases, with 6 bases between them. CDR3 in amino acids: CASSLNGNQPQHF. CDR3 DNA sequence: TGTGCCAGCAGTTTAAACGGGAATCAGCCCCAGCATTTT.

The chain recombines TRBV6-5 with TRBJ1-1; TRBD1 might be the D (6 bases). The germline V and J ends were trimmed by 4 bases and 7 bases, with 13 bases remaining between them. CDR1 is MNHEY, CDR2 SVGAGI, per germline. The CDR3 has 13 amino acids. The CDR3 loop is CASSSAGHLEAFF. CDR3 sequence (DNA): TGTGCCAGCAGTTCAGCGGGACACCTTGAAGCTTTCTTT.

In its sample, this clone was seen a few times. The V call is TRBV11-2, the J call TRBJ2-1; D remains ambiguous. The CDR3 length is 12 residues. Germline-derived CDR1 and CDR2 are SGHAT and FQNNGV. V was clipped by 5 bases and J by 7 bases, with 9 bases between them. Here the CDR3 DNA reads TGTGCCAGCAGCCCGCAAGTAAATGAGCAGTTCTTC. Amino acids: CASSPQVNEQFF.

A single count supports this clone. V usage is TRBV7-3 and J usage is TRBJ1-1, with 10 bases that match TRBD1. This CDR3 is built from 18 residues. Germline V gives CDR1 SGHTA, CDR2 FQGTGA. Trimming removed 1 base from V and 2 bases from J; junction bases left unmatched: 10. The CDR3 is CASSLRSGTGALNTEAFF. For the CDR3, the DNA is TGTGCCAGCAGCTTAAGGTCCGGGACAGGGGCTTTAAACACTGAAGCTTTCTTT.